This TCR beta chain was obtained from a study of radiation and T cells in renal cell carcinoma. The time point: baseline pretreatment blood. Treatment of the sample: 15 Gy SBRT to primary tumor, nephrectomy 4 weeks later. As regards this clone: Its target is not known.

Assay used: immunoSEQ multiplex PCR; TCRdb lists only in-frame clones, some missing. This table has 110,000 to 150,000 clones, approximately 90% appearing once. Points from the study as a whole: No pretreatment tumor biopsies were available for baseline clonotypes. Top tumor clonotypes rose in blood 2 weeks post-radiation, then contracted.

The germline V and J ends were trimmed by 1 base and 6 bases, with 13 bases remaining between them. Germline lookup yields CDR1 SGHRS and CDR2 YFSETQ. The CDR3 runs 15 residues. V usage is TRBV5-1 and J usage is TRBJ1-4; TRBD1 is a possible D gene (5 bases). The source was blood, collected from a patient whose treatment included radiotherapy and nephrectomy. The origin of this receptor is a woman aged 45-65 years with renal cell carcinoma. The CDR3 sequence: CASSLLGVLHEKLFF. DNA of the CDR3: TGCGCCAGCAGCTTGTTAGGGGTATTGCATGAAAAACTGTTTTTT. The full variable domain, with the rest looked up from reference TRBV5-1 and TRBJ1-4, is KAGVTQTPRYLIKTRGQQVTLSCSPISGHRSVSWYQQTPGQGLQFLFEYFSETQRNKGNFPGRFSGRQFSNSRSEMNVSTLELGDSALYLCASSLLGVLHEKLFFGSGTQLSVL.